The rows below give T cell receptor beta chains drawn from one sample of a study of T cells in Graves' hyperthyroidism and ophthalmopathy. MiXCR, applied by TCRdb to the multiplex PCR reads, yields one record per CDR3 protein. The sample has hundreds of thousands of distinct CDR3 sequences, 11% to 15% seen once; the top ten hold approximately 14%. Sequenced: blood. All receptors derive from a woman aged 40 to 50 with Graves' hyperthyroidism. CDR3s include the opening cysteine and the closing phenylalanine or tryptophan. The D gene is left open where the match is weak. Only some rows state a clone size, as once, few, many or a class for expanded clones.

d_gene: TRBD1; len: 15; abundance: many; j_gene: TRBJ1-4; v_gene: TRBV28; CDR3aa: CASSLRQGIGEKLFF; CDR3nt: TGTGCCAGCAGTCTCAGACAGGGGATCGGTGAAAAACTGTTTTTT
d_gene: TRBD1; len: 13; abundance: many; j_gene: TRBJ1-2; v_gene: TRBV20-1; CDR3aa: CSAREQGAYGYTF; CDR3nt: TGCAGTGCTAGAGAGCAGGGGGCCTATGGCTACACCTTC
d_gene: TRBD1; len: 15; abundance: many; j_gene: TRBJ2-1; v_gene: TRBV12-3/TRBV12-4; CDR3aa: CASSSSGTGLREQFF; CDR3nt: TGTGCCAGCAGTTCCTCCGGGACAGGGCTCCGGGAGCAGTTCTTC
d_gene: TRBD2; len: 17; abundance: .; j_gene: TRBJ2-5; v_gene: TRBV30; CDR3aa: CAWSGNPGLAGWETQYF; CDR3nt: TGTGCCTGGAGTGGGAATCCGGGACTAGCGGGATGGGAGACCCAGTACTTC
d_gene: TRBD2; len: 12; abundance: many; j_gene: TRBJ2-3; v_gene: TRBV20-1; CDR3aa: CSAGGPTDTQYF; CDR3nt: TGCAGTGCGGGAGGGCCCACAGATACGCAGTATTTT
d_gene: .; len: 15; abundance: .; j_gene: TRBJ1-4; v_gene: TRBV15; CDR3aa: CATSDTPGTNEKLFF; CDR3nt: TGTGCCACCAGCGATACACCGGGGACTAATGAAAAACTGTTTTTT
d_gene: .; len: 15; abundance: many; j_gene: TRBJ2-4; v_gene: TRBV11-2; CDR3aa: CASSLESGRENIQYF; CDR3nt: TGTGCCAGCAGCTTAGAGTCGGGCCGAGAAAACATTCAGTACTTC
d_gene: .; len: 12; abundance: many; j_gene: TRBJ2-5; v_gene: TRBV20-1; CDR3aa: CSASASYETQYF; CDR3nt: TGCAGTGCTAGTGCCAGCTACGAGACCCAGTACTTC
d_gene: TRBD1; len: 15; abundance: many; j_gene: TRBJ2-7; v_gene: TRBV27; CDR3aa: CASSFQGGEDYEQYF; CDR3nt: TGTGCCAGCAGTTTCCAAGGGGGCGAAGACTACGAGCAGTACTTC
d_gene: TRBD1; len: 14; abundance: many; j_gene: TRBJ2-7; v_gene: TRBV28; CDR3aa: CASSLPDRAYEQYF; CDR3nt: TGTGCCAGCAGTTTGCCAGACAGGGCTTACGAGCAGTACTTC
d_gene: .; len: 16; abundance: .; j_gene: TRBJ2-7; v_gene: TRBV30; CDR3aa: CAWTLKESYYPYEQYF; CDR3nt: TGTGCCTGGACCCTAAAGGAGAGCTATTATCCCTACGAGCAGTACTTC
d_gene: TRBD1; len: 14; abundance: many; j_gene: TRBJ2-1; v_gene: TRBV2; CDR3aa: CASSDPGGYDEQFF; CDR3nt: TGTGCCAGCAGTGACCCAGGGGGCTACGATGAGCAGTTCTTC